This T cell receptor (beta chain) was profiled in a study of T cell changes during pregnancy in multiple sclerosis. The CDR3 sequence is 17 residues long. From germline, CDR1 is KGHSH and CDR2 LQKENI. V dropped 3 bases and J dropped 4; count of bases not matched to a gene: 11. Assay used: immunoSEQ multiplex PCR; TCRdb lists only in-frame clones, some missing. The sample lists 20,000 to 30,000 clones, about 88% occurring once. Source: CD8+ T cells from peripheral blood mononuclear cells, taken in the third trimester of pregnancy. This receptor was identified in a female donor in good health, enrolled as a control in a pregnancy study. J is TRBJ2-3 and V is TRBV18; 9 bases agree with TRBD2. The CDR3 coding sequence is TGTGCCAGCTCACCTAGCGCGGGGGGGGCCGTCGCAGATACGCAGTATTTT. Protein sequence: CASSPSAGGAVADTQYF.